The clone carrying this TCR beta chain was seen many times. The data stem from a study of T-cell reconstitution after alpha-beta-depleted transplantation in children. CDR3 length: 14 amino acids. The V gene lost 5 bases and the J gene lost 4 bases, with 16 bases spanning the gap. Germline-derived CDR1 and CDR2 are SQVTM and ANQGSEA. Using unique molecular identifiers, the investigators prepared the TCRbeta library. From the PCR reads, TCRdb called clonotypes with MiXCR, one entry per CDR3 protein. The table lists roughly 200,000 distinct CDR3 sequences, about 15% of them singletons. This clonotype originated in a human donor who donated a stem cell graft to a child with acute lymphoblastic leukemia. V gene TRBV29-1 combines with J gene TRBJ2-3; D tentatively fits TRBD1 or TRBD2 (5 bases each). Sample: PBMCs from the stem cell graft donor, taken from the stem cell graft. CDR3 loop: CSVLGRDRSDTQYF. DNA of the CDR3: TGCAGCGTTCTTGGACGGGACCGGTCAGATACGCAGTATTTT.